This TCR beta chain was recovered during a study of T cell clones after liver transplantation. The length of the CDR3 is 16 residues. Germline values: CDR1 SGHNT, CDR2 YYREEE (reference sequence). V gave up 0 bases and J gave up 2 bases, with 15 bases separating them. TCRdb's copy holds only in-frame clones and misses some; the assay was immunoSEQ multiplex PCR. The table has 70,000 to 85,000 clones, 80% seen once. The sequence was obtained from a human donor who received a liver transplant. This material consisted of CD4+ T cells from blood, taken before liver transplant. This chain uses TRBV5-4 with TRBJ2-7; perhaps TRBD2 as D (5 bases). Here the CDR3 reads CASSLGGQLKTYEQYF. DNA of the CDR3: TGTGCCAGCAGCTTGGGAGGGCAGCTGAAGACCTACGAGCAGTACTTC. Variable domain in full (rest from reference TRBV5-4 and TRBJ2-7): ETGVTQSPTHLIKTRGQQVTLRCSSQSGHNTVSWYQQALGQGPQFIFQYYREEENGRGNFPPRFSGLQFPNYSSELNVNALELDDSALYLCASSLGGQLKTYEQYFGPGTRLTVT.